Each of the 13 T cell receptor beta chains below was sequenced from the same sample in a study of cytomegalovirus exposure and HLA in healthy donors. The PCR made use of 60 Vbeta and 13 Jbeta primers. Sequenced by immunoSEQ multiplex PCR; TCRdb stores in-frame clones only, minus some. This repertoire includes around 76,000 clones. Input material: PBMCs. Receptors were obtained from a woman aged 55-70 years in good health and CMV-seronegative.

The V call is TRBV27, the J call TRBJ1-5; tentatively, D is TRBD1 (5 bases). This CDR3 contains 13 residues. The germline V gene has CDR1 MNHEY and CDR2 SMNVEV (reference sequence). Trimming shortened V by 3 bases and J by 6 bases, and 9 bases separated the two germline ends. Here the CDR3 reads CASSFAGSQPQHF. DNA of the CDR3: TGTGCCAGCAGTTTTGCAGGGTCTCAGCCCCAGCATTTT.

The chain carries TRBV9 and TRBJ2-7; D is possibly TRBD2 (6 bases). CDR1 is SGDLS, CDR2 YYNGEE, per germline. The CDR3 length is 16 residues. Trimming shortened V by 1 base and J by 4 bases, and 18 bases separated the two germline ends. The CDR3 region is CASSVLSVAAIYEQYF. CDR3 nucleotide sequence: TGTGCCAGCAGCGTACTTTCCGTAGCGGCCATTTACGAGCAGTACTTC.

On this clone: The junction shows a germline mismatch at one end, possibly a read error. The V call is TRBV5-5, the J call TRBJ1-5; 12 bases are a match to TRBD1. The CDR3 contains 15 residues. Germline assignment: CDR1 SGHKS and CDR2 YYEKEE (reference sequence). The CDR3 spells CASSAGTGGNQPQHF. As DNA, the CDR3 is TGTGCCAGCAGCGCAGGGACAGGGGGCAACCAGCCCCAGCATTTT.

The chain uses TRBV28 and TRBJ2-5; D remains unclear. Germline CDR1 MDHEN, CDR2 SYDVKM. Trimming took 5 bases from V and 5 from J, leaving 18 bases between them. This CDR3 spans 15 amino acids. The CDR3 sequence is CASSLDGSPLETQYF. The CDR3, as DNA: TGTGCCAGCAGTCTCGATGGTAGCCCCTTGGAGACCCAGTACTTC.

The CDR3 DNA is TGTGCCACCAGCAGAGGGGGGGGCACCGGGGAGCTGTTTTTT. Its protein is CATSRGGGTGELFF. This sequence joins TRBV15 and TRBJ2-2; the match to TRBD2 covers 7 bases. Trimming took 1 base from V and 4 from J; bases not matched to a gene: 0. Germline V gene sequence: CDR1 LNHNV, CDR2 YYDKDF (reference sequence). The CDR3 has 14 amino acids.

This rearrangement joins TRBV7-9 to TRBJ2-1; 7 nucleotides match TRBD2. This CDR3 comprises 15 residues. V gave up 2 bases and J gave up 0 bases; unmatched junction bases: 1. Looked up from germline, CDR1 is SEHNR and CDR2 is FQNEAQ (reference sequence). In DNA form, the CDR3 reads TGTGCCAGCAGCTTACGCGGGAGCTCCTACAATGAGCAGTTCTTC. This encodes CASSLRGSSYNEQFF.

V and J are TRBV18 and TRBJ2-5; no definite D call. Trimming removed 3 bases at V and 3 bases at J, with 8 bases between. The CDR3 sequence is 13 residues long. Germline loops: CDR1 KGHSH, CDR2 LQKENI. The DNA of the CDR3 is TGTGCCAGCTCACCGGTCAGAAAAGAGACCCAGTACTTC. Translated: CASSPVRKETQYF. The full variable domain, in which reference TRBV18 and TRBJ2-5 provide the parts outside the CDR3, is NAGVMQNPRHLVRRRGQEARLRCSPMKGHSHVYWYRQLPEEGLKFMVYLQKENIIDESGMPKERFSAEFPKEGPSILRIQQVVRGDSAAYFCASSPVRKETQYFGPGTRLLVL.

With respect to this clone: Other DNA sequences from this sample encode an identical CDR3 as well. This chain uses TRBV5-1 with TRBJ1-1; a weak D match, TRBD1 (6 bases). There are 17 residues in the CDR3. In germline, CDR1 is SGHRS, CDR2 YFSETQ. V gave up 0 bases and J gave up 5 bases, with 20 bases separating them. The CDR3 region is CASSLGPTGLGWTEAFF. DNA for the CDR3: TGCGCCAGCAGCTTGGGGCCCACAGGGCTCGGTTGGACTGAAGCTTTCTTT.

In DNA, the CDR3 is TGTGCCAGCAGTCCCCCGGGGATTGGGGACACTGAAGCTTTCTTT. Residues: CASSPPGIGDTEAFF. The chain joins TRBV6-5 to TRBJ1-1; D is ambiguous. Trimming stripped 5 bases from V and 3 bases from J, with 16 bases between. Germline values: CDR1 MNHEY, CDR2 SVGAGI. The CDR3 contains 15 residues.

This chain connects TRBV28 to TRBJ2-7; D is undetermined. V was shortened by 5 bases and J by 2 bases, with 10 bases between the two germline ends. The germline V gene has CDR1 MDHEN and CDR2 SYDVKM. The CDR3 runs to 13 residues. The CDR3 sequence is CASSKSATYEQYF. The CDR3 nucleotides are TGTGCCAGCAGTAAGAGTGCAACCTACGAGCAGTACTTC.

The CDR3 protein is CASSLPGQTYNEQFF. CDR3 DNA sequence: TGTGCCAGCAGCCTACCGGGACAGACTTACAATGAGCAGTTCTTC. The V call is TRBV14, the J call TRBJ2-1, with 7 bases fitting TRBD1. Looked up from germline, CDR1 is SGHDN and CDR2 is FVKESK. Unmatched junction bases numbered 7, after V lost 4 bases and J lost 4 bases. This CDR3 contains 15 residues. The entire variable domain, with the rest obtained from reference TRBV14 and TRBJ2-1, is as follows: EAGVTQFPSHSVIEKGQTVTLRCDPISGHDNLYWYRRVMGKEIKFLLHFVKESKQDESGMPNNRFLAERTGGTYSTLKVQPAELEDSGVYFCASSLPGQTYNEQFFGPGTRLTVL.

CDR3 residues: CASSLVLGQGLLNTEAFF. The CDR3 nucleotides are TGCGCCAGCAGCTTGGTGCTGGGGCAAGGCTTGTTGAACACTGAAGCTTTCTTT. The rearrangement links TRBV5-1 to TRBJ1-1, with a possible D match to TRBD1 (5 bases). Germline loops: CDR1 SGHRS, CDR2 YFSETQ. V lost 0 bases and J 0 bases, leaving 18 bases between the germline ends. The CDR3 has 18 amino acids.

The gene calls are TRBV5-1 and TRBJ2-4; the match to TRBD2 covers 10 bases. Trimming removed 4 bases from V and 2 bases from J; junction bases left unmatched: 9. The germline gives CDR1 SGHRS, CDR2 YFSETQ. The CDR3 is 17 amino acids. CDR3 DNA sequence: TGCGCCAGCAGCGGAGGATCTAGCGGGAGATCCAAAAACATTCAGTACTTC. Its translation: CASSGGSSGRSKNIQYF.